The clone carrying this TCR beta chain was observed a few times. The time point denotes: pre-sensitization, week 0. Treatment specified: therapeutic diphenylcyclopropenone sensitization with weekly scalp DPC. TCRdb reprocessed the RACE reads via MiXCR and lists one record per CDR3 protein. In the table there are under 300,000 distinct CDR3 sequences, roughly 7.4% of which are singletons. The data are from a study of human T cells and chemical hapten exposure. The length of the CDR3 is 13 residues. Looked up from germline, CDR1 is MGHRA and CDR2 is YSYEKL. The germline V and J ends were trimmed by 2 bases and 5 bases, with 7 bases remaining between them.

This chain joins TRBV4-1 and TRBJ1-5; D uncertain. Sequenced here: whole blood, sampled in connection with sensitization to the hapten diphenylcyclopropenone (DPC). The clonotype originates from a man between 18 and 35 years old with alopecia areata. Some clones in this sample may be carry-over from other donors' samples. The CDR3 nucleotides are TGCGCCAGCAGCCAAATGTACGATCAGCCCCAGCATTTT. It encodes CASSQMYDQPQHF.